The T cell receptor beta chain described here comes from a study of cytomegalovirus exposure and HLA in healthy donors. Overall study results and limits: Analysis was carried out at a later point, and it linked a missense DCLRE1C variant to TCR beta V- and J-gene trimming.

The V gene lost 5 bases and the J gene lost 0 bases, with 10 bases spanning the gap. CDR3 size: 14 residues. CDR1 and CDR2 from the germline V gene are SEHNR and FQNEAQ (reference sequence). Comments on this clone: Its specificity is not known.

PCR was performed using 60 Vbeta and 13 Jbeta primers. Using immunoSEQ multiplex PCR, the repertoire was profiled, and TCRdb retains in-frame clones only, with some absent. The data hold hundreds of thousands of clones, with about 80% observed a single time. Sequenced input: PBMCs. The chain is built from TRBV7-9 and TRBJ2-5, with D perhaps TRBD1 (6 bases). The receptor was isolated from a male donor in good health and CMV-seronegative. The DNA for the CDR3 is TGTGCCAGCAGCCCCCGGGACAACCAAGAGACCCAGTACTTC. This sequence encodes CASSPRDNQETQYF.